These 31 T cell receptor beta chains originate from one sample sequenced in a study of CD8+ T cells in alopecia areata. Reverse transcribed after extraction, RNA yielded cDNA as the sequencing template. Sequencing used immunoSEQ multiplex PCR; TCRdb keeps in-frame clones, though not all of them. The repertoire holds approximately 200,000 clones, with 50% to 60% as singletons. Treatment indicated: oral pan-JAK inhibitor, 5-10 mg twice daily. The sequenced sample was CD4+ T cells sorted from blood, obtained at week 4, from a patient treated with tofacitinib. All receptors derive from a human donor with alopecia areata.

The sample holds a few counts of this clone. V gene TRBV11-2 combines with J gene TRBJ2-7, with D perhaps TRBD1 (5 bases). This CDR3 spans 15 amino acids. The ends were cut back, 2 bases at V and 2 bases at J, with 13 bases in the middle. The germline CDR1 and CDR2 sequences are SGHAT and FQNNGV. The CDR3 region is CASSLRWGSTYEQYF. The CDR3 DNA reads TGTGCCAGCAGCTTACGATGGGGCAGCACCTACGAGCAGTACTTC.

V usage is TRBV4-1 and J usage is TRBJ2-7; D may be TRBD2 (6 bases). Trimming took off 4 bases at V and 2 bases at J, with 12 bases between the two ends. The germline CDR1 and CDR2 sequences are MGHRA and YSYEKL. The CDR3 totals 14 residues. The CDR3 region has the DNA TGCGCCAGCAGCCCCCGGGAGCTAGCCTACGAGCAGTACTTC. This sequence encodes CASSPRELAYEQYF.

This clone was recorded a few times. The chain joins TRBV10-3 to TRBJ2-7, with D unresolved. CDR1 and CDR2 (germline): ENHRY, SYGVKD. The CDR3 is made up of 12 amino acids. V was shortened by 3 bases and J by 5 bases, with 8 bases between the two germline ends. The CDR3 DNA is TGTGCCATCAGTGAAACAGCTCACGAGCAGTACTTC. Its protein is CAISETAHEQYF.

The CDR3 DNA follows: TGTGCCTGGAAGCCCCCCTGGGTTGCTGAAGCTTTCTTT. It is translated as CAWKPPWVAEAFF. The chain uses TRBV30 and TRBJ1-1; D is unclear. Trimming took off 4 bases at V and 6 bases at J, with 15 bases between the two ends. The CDR3 is 13 residues long. Germline V gene sequence: CDR1 GTSNPN, CDR2 SVGIG (reference sequence).

The rearrangement links TRBV29-1 to TRBJ2-7, with D perhaps matching TRBD1 (6 bases). Germline values: CDR1 SQVTM, CDR2 ANQGSEA. The CDR3 consists of 14 residues. V was shortened by 6 bases and J by 2 bases, with 17 bases between the two germline ends. CDR3 DNA sequence: TGCAGCGTCAATACAGGGTCTAGGGCCTACGAGCAGTACTTC. It translates to CSVNTGSRAYEQYF.

Only a few counts were recorded for this clone. The J gene is TRBJ2-2, the V gene TRBV6-1, with 7 bases matching TRBD1. CDR3 length: 14 residues. The trim removed 11 bases at V and 3 bases at J, leaving 9 bases unmatched. Germline V gene data show CDR1 as MNHNS and CDR2 as SASEGT. CDR3 bases: TGTGCCTCTCCCAGGGGGAAAGACACCGGGGAGCTGTTTTTT. This translates into CASPRGKDTGELFF.

The V and J genes are TRBV5-1 and TRBJ2-6; 10 positions agree with TRBD1. J gave up 4 bases and V 6 bases, and 10 bases lay outside the gene matches. Germline loops: CDR1 SGHRS, CDR2 YFSETQ. The CDR3 extends over 17 amino acids. The CDR3 DNA sequence: TGCGCCAGCACCCGACAGGGGGCTTTTAGCGGGGCCAACGTCCTGACTTTC. As protein: CASTRQGAFSGANVLTF.

The chain couples TRBV29-1 to TRBJ2-7, with 7 bases fitting TRBD1. Germline V gene sequence: CDR1 SQVTM, CDR2 ANQGSEA. The CDR3 runs to 14 residues. J lost 0 bases, V lost 5 bases, and 7 bases had no gene match. The CDR3 protein is CSVKPGQSSYEQYF. CDR3 in DNA: TGCAGCGTTAAACCGGGACAGTCCTCCTACGAGCAGTACTTC.

CDR3 DNA: TGTGCCAGCAAGGACTCCGGGACAGGCGGATACGAGCAGTACTTC. Amino acid sequence: CASKDSGTGGYEQYF. The chain couples TRBV27 to TRBJ2-7, with TRBD1 matching 8 bases. The length of the CDR3 is 15 residues. J was trimmed by 4 bases and V by 7 bases; bases with no gene match: 12. Germline V gene data show CDR1 as MNHEY and CDR2 as SMNVEV (reference sequence).

The V gene is TRBV9, the J gene TRBJ2-5, with 8 bases matching TRBD1. Per the germline V gene, CDR1 is SGDLS and CDR2 is YYNGEE. V shed 6 bases, J shed 4 bases, and the junction held 8 bases outside the gene matches. The CDR3 length is 14 residues. The CDR3 spells CASNMDRVGETQYF. The DNA for the CDR3 is TGTGCCAGCAACATGGACAGGGTGGGAGAGACCCAGTACTTC.

The rearrangement links TRBV5-1 to TRBJ2-2; D may be TRBD2 (5 bases). Trimming took 0 bases from V and 3 from J, leaving 9 bases between them. The germline V gene has CDR1 SGHRS and CDR2 YFSETQ. The CDR3 covers 15 residues. In DNA form, the CDR3 reads TGCGCCAGCAGCTTGGTACTCGGGGACACCGGGGAGCTGTTTTTT. Translated: CASSLVLGDTGELFF. The whole variable domain, filled in from reference TRBV5-1 and TRBJ2-2, reads KAGVTQTPRYLIKTRGQQVTLSCSPISGHRSVSWYQQTPGQGLQFLFEYFSETQRNKGNFPGRFSGRQFSNSRSEMNVSTLELGDSALYLCASSLVLGDTGELFFGEGSRLTVL.

This clone was seen a handful of times. The CDR3 sequence: CSVEPPSTDTQYF. For the CDR3, the DNA is TGCAGCGTTGAACCCCCATCAACAGATACGCAGTATTTT. The chain recombines TRBV29-1 with TRBJ2-3; D gene uncertain. Germline CDR1 and CDR2: SQVTM and ANQGSEA. The CDR3 consists of 13 residues. The V gene lost 2 bases and the J gene lost 3 bases, with 9 bases spanning the gap.

This clone appeared once. The chain employs TRBV30 and TRBJ1-4; a weak D match, TRBD1 (6 bases). Germline CDR1 and CDR2: GTSNPN and SVGIG (reference sequence). V dropped 1 base and J dropped 7 bases, with 10 bases sitting between them. This CDR3 is 13 amino acids long. The CDR3 region has the DNA TGTGCCTGGAGTGCAGGGGCGGCTGAAAAACTGTTTTTT. Translation: CAWSAGAAEKLFF.

The chain is built from TRBV11-2 and TRBJ2-3, with 7 bases that match TRBD2. The CDR3 consists of 17 residues. Germline loops: CDR1 SGHAT, CDR2 FQNNGV. The V and J ends lost 1 base and 2 bases, in that order; junction bases with no gene match: 9. The CDR3 here is CASSLGLTSVFTDTQYF. CDR3 DNA sequence: TGTGCCAGCAGCTTAGGTCTCACTAGCGTATTCACAGATACGCAGTATTTT.

This chain connects TRBV30 to TRBJ2-3, with D perhaps TRBD2 (5 bases). Germline values: CDR1 GTSNPN, CDR2 SVGIG (reference sequence). Trimming pared 0 bases from V and 5 bases from J, leaving 12 bases between. CDR3 length equals 14 residues. This chain's CDR3 is CAWSVRLAGDTQYF. The DNA of the CDR3 is TGTGCCTGGAGTGTACGTCTAGCTGGAGATACGCAGTATTTT.

The rearrangement links TRBV5-1 to TRBJ1-3; D gene ambiguous. Germline V CDR1 and CDR2: SGHRS, YFSETQ. This CDR3 comprises 16 residues. V was shortened by 4 bases and J by 0 bases, with 14 bases between the two germline ends. CDR3 coding DNA: TGCGCCAGCAGCCCGGACGGTTTAAGCTCTGGAAACACCATATATTTT. This translates into CASSPDGLSSGNTIYF.

The chain combines TRBV2 with TRBJ2-5; D call uncertain. Germline V gene lookup returns CDR1 SNHLY and CDR2 FYNNEI. V was trimmed by 7 bases and J by 2 bases, leaving 8 bases between them. The CDR3 runs 12 residues. The CDR3 region is CASIGSQETQYF. CDR3 bases: TGTGCCAGCATCGGGTCTCAAGAGACCCAGTACTTC.

On this clone itself: Relative to the germline gene, one junction end is altered; a read error may explain this. J is TRBJ2-1 and V is TRBV18, with D perhaps matching TRBD2 (5 bases). Germline V gene lookup returns CDR1 KGHSH and CDR2 LQKENI. The CDR3 is 12 amino acids. The CDR3 bases are TGTGCCAGCTCACCACCGTATGGGAGAGGGATCTTC. It encodes CASSPPYGRGIF. Filled out from reference TRBV18 and TRBJ2-1, the complete variable domain reads NAGVMQNPRHLVRRRGQEARLRCSPMKGHSHVYWYRQLPEEGLKFMVYLQKENIIDESGMPKERFSAEFPKEGPSILRIQQVVRGDSAAYFCASSPPYGRGIFGPGTRLTVL.

The chain carries TRBV4-2 and TRBJ2-7, with TRBD1 matching 10 bases. J lost 6 bases, V lost 4 bases, and 12 bases had no gene match. The V gene's germline CDR1 is LGHNA and CDR2 YNFKEQ. The length of the CDR3 is 16 residues. CDR3 sequence reads: CASSRNRDRGLSEQYF. The DNA for the CDR3 is TGTGCCAGCAGCCGCAACCGGGACAGGGGATTGAGCGAGCAGTACTTC.

The sample holds a few counts of this clone. V is TRBV29-1 and J is TRBJ1-5; possibly TRBD1 for D (5 bases). V was trimmed by 8 bases and J by 0 bases, leaving 17 bases between them. CDR3 length: 15 amino acids. Germline V gene lookup returns CDR1 SQVTM and CDR2 ANQGSEA. The CDR3 is CSPTPRGFSNQPQHF. As DNA, the CDR3 is TGCAGCCCTACGCCCCGGGGGTTTAGCAATCAGCCCCAGCATTTT.

V gene TRBV18 combines with J gene TRBJ2-5; D gene unclear. The CDR3 sequence is 12 residues long. V lost 3 bases, J lost 2 bases, and 4 bases lay in between. Germline values: CDR1 KGHSH, CDR2 LQKENI. The CDR3 sequence is CASSPSQETQYF. The CDR3 nucleotides read TGTGCCAGCTCACCTTCACAAGAGACCCAGTACTTC.

This clone has just one count. In nucleotides, the CDR3 is TGCAGCGTTGTTGAGGGTGCAGGGGCCGCGTACACTGAAGCTTTCTTT. This codes for CSVVEGAGAAYTEAFF. The chain joins TRBV29-1 to TRBJ1-1; tentatively, D is TRBD1 (6 bases). CDR1 and CDR2 from the germline V gene are SQVTM and ANQGSEA. Trimming pared 4 bases from V and 3 bases from J, leaving 21 bases between. This CDR3 has 16 amino acids.

This clone was observed a handful of times. J is TRBJ2-1 and V is TRBV5-6, with D tentatively TRBD2 (5 bases). Between the trimmed V and J ends, which lost 6 bases and 3 bases, there was a span of 10 bases. CDR3 length: 13 residues. Germline V gene lookup returns CDR1 SGHDT and CDR2 YYEEEE. In nucleotides, the CDR3 is TGTGCCAGCACCCGGACTGGCTACAATGAGCAGTTCTTC. This sequence encodes CASTRTGYNEQFF. Full variable domain (remainder filled in from reference TRBV5-6 and TRBJ2-1): DAGVTQSPTHLIKTRGQQVTLRCSPKSGHDTVSWYQQALGQGPQFIFQYYEEEERQRGNFPDRFSGHQFPNYSSELNVNALLLGDSALYLCASTRTGYNEQFFGPGTRLTVL.

As for this clone: Here the CDR3 omits its conserved ending phenylalanine or tryptophan, so a read error is the likely source. Because the CDR3's place on the DNA is in doubt, the DNA is left out and the CDR3 is given as listed by TCRdb. This rearrangement joins TRBV20-1 to TRBJ2-7; the table's D gene call, TRBD2, was not cross checked with the DNA. Per the germline V gene, CDR1 is DFQATT and CDR2 is SNEGSKA (reference sequence). The CDR3 is 10 amino acids long, termini counted. The CDR3 spells CSAGTSGVPI.

This clone was picked up a small number of times. V usage is TRBV29-1 and J usage is TRBJ2-1, with a tentative D call TRBD2 (6 bases). Germline loops: CDR1 SQVTM, CDR2 ANQGSEA. V dropped 4 bases and J dropped 9 bases, with 19 bases sitting between them. There are 14 residues in the CDR3. DNA of the CDR3: TGCAGCGTTGGGACTATTAGGTCCCTGGGTGAGCAGTTCTTC. This codes for CSVGTIRSLGEQFF.

The gene calls are TRBV11-2 and TRBJ1-2; TRBD1 might be the D (5 bases). The CDR3 totals 14 residues. Germline lookup yields CDR1 SGHAT and CDR2 FQNNGV. V dropped 6 bases and J dropped 4 bases, with 15 bases sitting between them. In DNA form, the CDR3 reads TGTGCCAGCAGGCATAACAGGAAACCCTATGGCTACACCTTC. Amino acid sequence: CASRHNRKPYGYTF.

V is TRBV7-9 and J is TRBJ1-1; D is unresolved. V was clipped by 6 bases and J by 1 base, with 9 bases between them. There are 13 residues in the CDR3. CDR1 is SEHNR, CDR2 FQNEAQ, per germline (reference sequence). CDR3 sequence (DNA): TGTGCCAGCAGTGAGAACTCGAACACTGAAGCTTTCTTT. Translated: CASSENSNTEAFF. Together with reference TRBV7-9 and TRBJ1-1, the CDR3 gives the full variable domain: DTGVSQNPRHKITKRGQNVTFRCDPISEHNRLYWYRQTLGQGPEFLTYFQNEAQLEKSRLLSDRFSAERPKGSFSTLEIQRTEQGDSAMYLCASSENSNTEAFFGQGTRLTVV.

The rearrangement uses TRBV5-1 and TRBJ2-7, with 9 nucleotides matching TRBD1. The germline gives CDR1 SGHRS, CDR2 YFSETQ. V trimming: 4 bases; J trimming: 5 bases; junction bases outside the gene matches: 13. The CDR3 runs 16 residues. The CDR3 nucleotides are TGCGCCAGCAGCGCAACAGGGGGCATGGTTCTCCACGAGCAGTACTTC. This sequence encodes CASSATGGMVLHEQYF. Looking up the rest from reference TRBV5-1 and TRBJ2-7 gives the full variable domain: KAGVTQTPRYLIKTRGQQVTLSCSPISGHRSVSWYQQTPGQGLQFLFEYFSETQRNKGNFPGRFSGRQFSNSRSEMNVSTLELGDSALYLCASSATGGMVLHEQYFGPGTRLTVT.

The V call is TRBV11-2, the J call TRBJ1-1; D is unresolved. This CDR3 has 14 amino acids. V dropped 5 bases and J dropped 1 base, with 11 bases sitting between them. Germline-derived CDR1 and CDR2 are SGHAT and FQNNGV. The CDR3 sequence: CASSAESPNTEAFF. DNA of the CDR3: TGTGCCAGCAGCGCCGAAAGTCCGAACACTGAAGCTTTCTTT.

This clone was seen a single time. This rearrangement joins TRBV7-8 to TRBJ2-1; D unclear. The germline V gene has CDR1 SGHVS and CDR2 FQNEAQ. Trimming left V 4 bases short and J 0 bases short, with 10 bases between. The CDR3 consists of 15 residues. The CDR3 DNA reads as TGTGCCAGCAGCTCTGATGCCTTCTCCTACAATGAGCAGTTCTTC. This sequence encodes CASSSDAFSYNEQFF.

The V call is TRBV29-1, the J call TRBJ2-7, with 8 nucleotides matching TRBD2. CDR1 and CDR2 (germline): SQVTM, ANQGSEA. Trimming at V came to 4 bases and at J to 3 bases, leaving 17 bases not matched to a gene. The CDR3 is 17 amino acids. CDR3 loop: CSVARWRGEGADYEQYF. In DNA form, the CDR3 reads TGCAGCGTTGCTCGGTGGCGGGGGGAAGGGGCAGACTACGAGCAGTACTTC.